Shown below are 28 T cell receptor beta chains from a single sample sequenced in a study of OX40 agonist ivuxolimab in advanced cancers. The data were produced by immunoSEQ multiplex PCR, yet TCRdb's version contains in-frame clones alone and is incomplete. The sample lists just over 95,000 clones, 90% occurring once. The sequencing used CD4+ or CD8+ T cells sorted from blood, collected in a trial of the OX40 agonist ivuxolimab. The receptors were sampled from an adult with an advanced solid tumor such as melanoma, head and neck, liver or kidney cancer.

The CDR3 DNA follows: TGCGCCAGCAGCCAAGAGTGGGGCTACGAGCAGTACTTC. Its protein is CASSQEWGYEQYF. V is TRBV4-1 and J is TRBJ2-7; unclear D gene. Trimming removed 0 bases at V and 3 bases at J, with 6 bases between. The V gene's germline CDR1 is MGHRA and CDR2 YSYEKL. The CDR3 runs 13 residues.

The count of this clone is one. This chain links TRBV29-1 with TRBJ2-4; TRBD1 might be the D (6 bases). The CDR3 length is 13 residues. Between the trimmed V and J ends, which lost 4 bases and 9 bases, there was a span of 16 bases. CDR1 and CDR2 from the germline V gene are SQVTM and ANQGSEA. This CDR3 is CSVGTGSNGIQYF. The CDR3 DNA follows: TGCAGCGTTGGTACAGGGAGTAATGGCATTCAGTACTTC.

The J gene is TRBJ2-7, the V gene TRBV10-2, with D perhaps TRBD1 (6 bases). The CDR3 loop spans 13 amino acids. V gave up 6 bases and J gave up 2 bases, with 11 bases separating them. The germline V gene encodes CDR1 WSHSY and CDR2 SAAADI. CDR3 loop: CASRGAAAYEQYF. The CDR3 DNA reads as TGCGCCAGCAGGGGGGCGGCTGCCTACGAGCAGTACTTC.

The chain combines TRBV5-1 with TRBJ2-7; TRBD2 matches 7 bases. Germline loops: CDR1 SGHRS, CDR2 YFSETQ. This CDR3 has 13 amino acids. The junction had 10 bases not matched to a gene; V was cut back by 7 bases and J by 6 bases. The CDR3 bases are TGCGCCAGCTTCAAAGGCGGGGGAGGCGAGCAGTACTTC. Translated, it gives CASFKGGGGEQYF.

This clone was seen only once. V usage is TRBV7-3 and J usage is TRBJ1-2, with D possibly matching TRBD1 (6 bases). The V gene's germline CDR1 is SGHTA and CDR2 FQGTGA. Trimming shortened V by 4 bases and J by 6 bases, and 12 bases separated the two germline ends. The CDR3 covers 13 residues. The CDR3 loop is CASSSWTEHGYTF. The CDR3 DNA reads as TGTGCCAGCAGCTCCTGGACAGAACATGGCTACACCTTC.

The J gene is TRBJ2-2, the V gene TRBV5-5; no reliable D call. The CDR3 has 16 residues. From germline, CDR1 is SGHKS and CDR2 YYEKEE (reference sequence). V was shortened by 4 bases and J by 0 bases, with 13 bases between the two germline ends. The CDR3 sequence: CASSRIQLANTGELFF. DNA of the CDR3: TGTGCCAGCAGCCGTATTCAACTGGCGAACACCGGGGAGCTGTTTTTT.

The chain is built from TRBV5-4 and TRBJ1-2; D possibly corresponds to TRBD1 (5 bases). This CDR3 contains 13 residues. The V end lost 6 bases, the J end lost 4 bases, and 13 bases lay between the germline ends. Germline values: CDR1 SGHNT, CDR2 YYREEE (reference sequence). The CDR3 DNA reads as TGTGCCAGCACCCCTGGGGGGGTCTATGGCTACACCTTC. Translated: CASTPGGVYGYTF. Filled out from reference TRBV5-4 and TRBJ1-2, the complete variable domain reads ETGVTQSPTHLIKTRGQQVTLRCSSQSGHNTVSWYQQALGQGPQFIFQYYREEENGRGNFPPRFSGLQFPNYSSELNVNALELDDSALYLCASTPGGVYGYTFGSGTRLTVV.

This clone was counted a single time. CDR3 nucleotide sequence: TGTGCCAGTAGGGAATTACTAGCGGGAGGCCCCGGGGAGCTGTTTTTT. It translates to CASRELLAGGPGELFF. The gene calls are TRBV19 and TRBJ2-2; 12 positions agree with TRBD2. The V and J ends lost 6 bases and 6 bases, in that order; junction bases with no gene match: 8. Germline lookup yields CDR1 LNHDA and CDR2 SQIVND (reference sequence). The CDR3 has 16 residues. The full variable domain, in which reference TRBV19 and TRBJ2-2 provide the parts outside the CDR3, is DGGITQSPKYLFRKEGQNVTLSCEQNLNHDAMYWYRQDPGQGLRLIYYSQIVNDFQKGDIAEGYSVSREKKESFPLTVTSAQKNPTAFYLCASRELLAGGPGELFFGEGSRLTVL.

The chain couples TRBV5-1 to TRBJ2-1; the match to TRBD2 covers 9 bases. Germline V gene sequence: CDR1 SGHRS, CDR2 YFSETQ. The CDR3 runs to 15 residues. The ends lost 0 bases at V and 4 bases at J; junction bases unmatched: 2. The CDR3 is CASSLGLAGYNEQFF. The CDR3 coding sequence is TGCGCCAGCAGCTTGGGGCTAGCGGGGTACAATGAGCAGTTCTTC.

The chain joins TRBV7-3 to TRBJ2-6; 11 bases fit TRBD1. The germline gives CDR1 SGHTA, CDR2 FQGTGA. CDR3 length: 17 residues. Trimming took 5 bases from V and 3 from J; bases not matched to a gene: 6. The CDR3 loop reads CASSRTGGASGANVLTF. As DNA, the CDR3 is TGTGCCAGCAGCCGGACAGGGGGCGCGAGTGGGGCCAACGTCCTGACTTTC.

The V gene is TRBV11-2, the J gene TRBJ2-5; 8 bases agree with TRBD2. This CDR3 has 15 residues. Germline CDR1 is SGHAT and CDR2 is FQNNGV. The ends lost 6 bases at V and 4 bases at J; junction bases unmatched: 10. CDR3 residues: CASSLSGSIRETQYF. DNA of the CDR3: TGTGCCAGCAGTTTGAGCGGGAGCATTCGAGAGACCCAGTACTTC.

This chain joins TRBV18 and TRBJ2-5; no reliable D call. The germline V gene has CDR1 KGHSH and CDR2 LQKENI. Trimming pared 6 bases from V and 1 base from J, leaving 3 bases between. The CDR3 extends over 11 amino acids. Here the CDR3 reads CASSAQETQYF. CDR3 bases: TGTGCCAGCTCCGCCCAAGAGACCCAGTACTTC.

This clone came up once. The V call is TRBV5-1, the J call TRBJ2-3; D ambiguous. With 4 bases removed from V and 4 bases from J, the gap between germline ends came to 13 bases. The CDR3 is made up of 14 amino acids. Germline V gene data show CDR1 as SGHRS and CDR2 as YFSETQ. DNA for the CDR3: TGCGCCAGCAGCAGGAATGTTTTGTCAGATACGCAGTATTTT. It translates to CASSRNVLSDTQYF.

V is TRBV5-4 and J is TRBJ2-5; D is perhaps TRBD1 (6 bases). CDR3 size: 14 residues. Germline CDR1 reads SGHNT; CDR2 reads YYREEE (reference sequence). The V and J ends lost 0 bases and 2 bases respectively, with 8 bases between them. The CDR3 nucleotides read TGTGCCAGCAGCTTGGCAGGGGCGCAAGAGACCCAGTACTTC. Translated, it gives CASSLAGAQETQYF.

CDR3 nucleotides: TGCGCCAGCAGCCAAGATTGGGACACTCAAGAGACCCAGTACTTC. Protein sequence: CASSQDWDTQETQYF. This sequence joins TRBV4-1 and TRBJ2-5, with a tentative D call TRBD1 (6 bases). This CDR3 contains 15 residues. Trimming left V 0 bases short and J 2 bases short, with 10 bases between. The germline gives CDR1 MGHRA, CDR2 YSYEKL.

Note on this clone: Other DNA sequences in the sample encode the same CDR3. The V gene is TRBV5-4, the J gene TRBJ2-7; maybe TRBD2 (5 bases). The germline CDR1 and CDR2 sequences are SGHNT and YYREEE (reference sequence). This CDR3 is built from 13 residues. Trimming removed 4 bases at V and 3 bases at J, with 11 bases between. CDR3 nucleotide sequence: TGTGCCAGCAGCAATTCGGGGATCTACGAGCAGTACTTC. Translation gives CASSNSGIYEQYF.

This clone has just a few counts. V usage is TRBV19 and J usage is TRBJ2-6; D is uncertain. This CDR3 contains 16 residues. Trimming removed 5 bases from V and 0 bases from J, with 11 bases in between. Germline values: CDR1 LNHDA, CDR2 SQIVND (reference sequence). CDR3 sequence reads: CASSLNMFSGANVLTF. In nucleotides, the CDR3 is TGTGCCAGTAGTCTCAACATGTTCTCTGGGGCCAACGTCCTGACTTTC.

The chain couples TRBV21-1 to TRBJ2-1; TRBD1, the table's D call, was not compared with the DNA. TRBV21-1 is designated a pseudogene. The CDR3 runs 16 residues. The chain's CDR3 is CASSKNFRTGYNEQFF. In nucleotides, the CDR3 is TGTGCCAGCAGCAAAAACTTCCGGACAGGCTACAATGAGCAGTTCTTC.

This sequence joins TRBV2 and TRBJ2-6, with D tentatively TRBD2 (6 bases). This CDR3 region has 15 residues. The V end was cut by 4 bases, the J end by 4 bases, with 11 bases between. Germline CDR1 and CDR2: SNHLY and FYNNEI. The chain's CDR3 is CASSVKGGGANVLTF. The CDR3 DNA is TGTGCCAGCAGTGTCAAGGGAGGCGGGGCCAACGTCCTGACTTTC.

The rearrangement uses TRBV5-1 and TRBJ1-2; D might be TRBD1 (5 bases). Deletions cut 1 base from V and 4 bases from J, with 8 bases between. Germline loops: CDR1 SGHRS, CDR2 YFSETQ. CDR3 length equals 13 residues. The CDR3 here is CASSLRDLYGYTF. CDR3 bases: TGCGCCAGCAGCTTGCGGGACCTCTATGGCTACACCTTC.

The chain combines TRBV6-6 with TRBJ2-7, with 8 bases fitting TRBD1. This CDR3 comprises 16 residues. Germline CDR1 is MNHNY and CDR2 is SVGAGI (reference sequence). V lost 0 bases and J lost 12; bases outside the gene matches: 16. CDR3 sequence: CASSYSWAGTGQKWYF. For the CDR3, the DNA is TGTGCCAGCAGTTACTCGTGGGCCGGGACAGGTCAAAAGTGGTACTTC.

The V call is TRBV6-5, the J call TRBJ2-2; D call uncertain. Trimming stripped 0 bases from V and 6 bases from J, with 8 bases between. Per germline, CDR1 MNHEY and CDR2 SVGAGI. This CDR3 region has 14 residues. The CDR3 bases are TGTGCCAGCAGTTACTCCCCCCGATCCGGGGAGCTGTTTTTT. The encoded protein is CASSYSPRSGELFF.

The chain has TRBV30 and TRBJ2-7; 14 positions agree with TRBD2. Trimming at V came to 5 bases and at J to 4 bases, leaving 1 base not matched to a gene. CDR3 length: 13 residues. The germline V gene encodes CDR1 GTSNPN and CDR2 SVGIG (reference sequence). The CDR3 coding sequence is TGTGCCTGGGGACTAGCGGGAGGATACGAGCAGTACTTC. It specifies CAWGLAGGYEQYF. The variable domain in full, with the rest retrieved from reference TRBV30 and TRBJ2-7, is SQTIHQWPATLVQPVGSPLSLECTVEGTSNPNLYWYRQAAGRGLQLLFYSVGIGQISSEVPQNLSASRPQDRQFILSSKKLLLSDSGFYLCAWGLAGGYEQYFGPGTRLTVT.

V usage is TRBV19 and J usage is TRBJ1-4; maybe TRBD1 (6 bases). Trimming took off 5 bases at V and 6 bases at J, with 10 bases between the two ends. The CDR3 loop spans 13 amino acids. The germline V gene encodes CDR1 LNHDA and CDR2 SQIVND (reference sequence). CDR3: CASSGDKDEKLFF. CDR3 DNA: TGTGCCAGTAGTGGGGACAAGGATGAAAAACTGTTTTTT. Drawing the rest from reference TRBV19 and TRBJ1-4, the complete variable domain is DGGITQSPKYLFRKEGQNVTLSCEQNLNHDAMYWYRQDPGQGLRLIYYSQIVNDFQKGDIAEGYSVSREKKESFPLTVTSAQKNPTAFYLCASSGDKDEKLFFGSGTQLSVL.

The chain recombines TRBV6-4 with TRBJ2-3; 8 nucleotides line up with TRBD2. Trimming at V came to 4 bases and at J to 1 base, leaving 7 bases not matched to a gene. The CDR3 loop spans 16 amino acids. Germline CDR1 MRHNA, CDR2 SNTAGT. CDR3 amino acids: CASSVHSGSGTDTQYF. CDR3 bases: TGTGCCAGCAGTGTGCACAGCGGGAGTGGCACAGATACGCAGTATTTT.

The chain links TRBV30 to TRBJ1-2; the D gene is possibly TRBD1 (6 bases). V lost 2 bases to trimming and J lost 5 bases, with 21 bases between them. This CDR3 has 16 amino acids. The V gene's germline CDR1 is GTSNPN and CDR2 SVGIG (reference sequence). CDR3 in DNA: TGTGCCTGGAGTAAAAGGGGGGAGGCGGCCCATTATGGCTACACCTTC. Residues: CAWSKRGEAAHYGYTF.

V gene TRBV10-3 combines with J gene TRBJ1-1; no reliable D call. V was shortened by 4 bases and J by 8 bases, with 11 bases between the two germline ends. The CDR3 covers 12 residues. Germline V gene data show CDR1 as ENHRY and CDR2 as SYGVKD. The CDR3 region has the DNA TGTGCCATCAGTGTGTCGAGGCTAGAAGCTTTCTTT. This translates into CAISVSRLEAFF.

CDR3 in DNA: TGTGCCAGCAGCTCCGGGACGGGAAGTTATCGTGGCTACACCTTC. It yields the protein CASSSGTGSYRGYTF. This chain connects TRBV5-6 to TRBJ1-2, with a possible D match to TRBD1 (5 bases). Per the germline V gene, CDR1 is SGHDT and CDR2 is YYEEEE. The V end was cut by 3 bases, the J end by 7 bases, with 19 bases between. The CDR3 runs to 15 residues.